These 17 T cell receptor beta chains came from one sample sequenced in a study of cytotoxic CD8 clonotypes in ibrutinib-treated CLL. Sequenced by immunoSEQ multiplex PCR; TCRdb stores in-frame clones only, minus some. The data hold some 140,000 clones, with roughly 90% observed a single time. Specimen: PBMCs, collected after 12 months of ibrutinib treatment. The receptors here all came from a human donor with chronic lymphocytic leukemia.

The chain recombines TRBV9 with TRBJ2-1; D perhaps matches TRBD2 (5 bases). V dropped 0 bases and J dropped 10 bases, with 11 bases sitting between them. CDR3 length equals 13 residues. Germline V CDR1 and CDR2: SGDLS, YYNGEE. CDR3 sequence reads: CASSVGSSGEQFF. The CDR3, as DNA: TGTGCCAGCAGCGTAGGTTCCAGCGGCGAGCAGTTCTTC.

The V and J genes are TRBV10-1 and TRBJ2-7; 13 nucleotides line up with TRBD2. The CDR3 loop spans 15 amino acids. Germline loops: CDR1 WNHNN, CDR2 SYGVQD (reference sequence). V lost 2 bases, J lost 3 bases, and 1 base stayed unmatched. The CDR3 nucleotides read TGCGCCAGCAGTGAGGGGACTAGCGGGATCTACGAGCAGTACTTC. This gives the protein CASSEGTSGIYEQYF.

This clone was seen only once. This chain joins TRBV5-1 and TRBJ2-7, with 7 bases that match TRBD1. The germline gives CDR1 SGHRS, CDR2 YFSETQ. Trimming took 0 bases from V and 3 from J; bases not matched to a gene: 6. CDR3 size: 15 residues. CDR3 coding DNA: TGCGCCAGCAGCTTGGCGGCAGGGGGAATCTACGAGCAGTACTTC. Translating gives CASSLAAGGIYEQYF.

The V call is TRBV28, the J call TRBJ1-4; tentative D call: TRBD1 (5 bases). Germline V CDR1 and CDR2: MDHEN, SYDVKM. Trimming cost V 5 bases and J 11 bases, with 12 bases left between them. This CDR3 spans 12 amino acids. CDR3 residues: CASSAREGKLFF. The DNA of the CDR3 is TGTGCCAGCAGTGCAAGAGAGGGGAAACTGTTTTTT.

This chain joins TRBV7-2 and TRBJ1-2, with a possible D match to TRBD1 (6 bases). The CDR3 is 14 residues long. Germline CDR1 SGHTA, CDR2 FQGNSA. Trimming removed 6 bases from V and 0 bases from J, with 11 bases in between. DNA of the CDR3: TGTGCCAGCAGTCCCAGGGGTTCTAACTATGGCTACACCTTC. This gives the protein CASSPRGSNYGYTF.

This rearrangement joins TRBV2 to TRBJ1-1; D is ambiguous. V was pared by 3 bases and J by 4 bases, with 15 bases between. CDR1 is SNHLY, CDR2 FYNNEI, per germline. The CDR3 extends over 15 amino acids. CDR3 in amino acids: CASSDGVGRTTEAFF. CDR3 sequence (DNA): TGTGCCAGCAGTGATGGTGTGGGTCGAACCACTGAAGCTTTCTTT.

The genes are TRBV6-5 and TRBJ2-1; no firm D call. In germline, CDR1 is MNHEY, CDR2 SVGAGI. The CDR3 runs to 15 residues. Between the trimmed V and J ends, which lost 2 bases and 0 bases, there was a span of 8 bases. The CDR3 region is CASSYGSSSYNEQFF. Written as DNA, the CDR3 is TGTGCCAGCAGTTACGGCAGCAGCTCCTACAATGAGCAGTTCTTC.

The J gene is TRBJ2-5, the V gene TRBV5-1; TRBD2 aligns across 10 bases. CDR1 is SGHRS, CDR2 YFSETQ, per germline. With 4 bases clipped from V and 1 base from J, the junction kept 4 bases outside the gene matches. This CDR3 contains 15 residues. In DNA, the CDR3 is TGCGCCAGCAGCCTGTCTAGCGGGGGCCAAGAGACCCAGTACTTC. As protein: CASSLSSGGQETQYF.

The table lists this clone with a count of one. The rearrangement joins TRBV5-8 to TRBJ2-7, with TRBD1 matching 9 bases. Looked up from germline, CDR1 is SGHTS and CDR2 is YDEGEE. This CDR3 has 15 amino acids. The V and J ends lost 3 bases and 5 bases, in that order; junction bases with no gene match: 9. The CDR3 is CASSSGRDRVHEQYF. The CDR3 coding sequence is TGTGCCAGCAGCTCGGGCCGGGACAGGGTCCACGAGCAGTACTTC.

The V gene is TRBV2, the J gene TRBJ1-4; TRBD1 agrees at 9 bases. The CDR3 covers 14 residues. Per germline, CDR1 SNHLY and CDR2 FYNNEI. V shed 6 bases, J shed 8 bases, and the junction held 7 bases outside the gene matches. CDR3 amino acids: CASRLRTGAEKLFF. CDR3 DNA sequence: TGTGCCAGCAGACTTAGGACAGGGGCAGAAAAACTGTTTTTT.

This rearrangement joins TRBV28 to TRBJ2-1; TRBD1 agrees at 8 bases. Trimming took 2 bases from V and 2 from J; bases not matched to a gene: 2. This CDR3 has 15 residues. Germline CDR1 and CDR2: MDHEN and SYDVKM. The CDR3, as DNA: TGTGCCAGCAGTTTAGGGACAGGACCCTACAATGAGCAGTTCTTC. Residues: CASSLGTGPYNEQFF.

V and J are TRBV29-1 and TRBJ2-7, with a weak D call TRBD2 (5 bases). V gave up 7 bases and J gave up 5 bases, with 18 bases separating them. This CDR3 has 13 amino acids. The germline V gene encodes CDR1 SQVTM and CDR2 ANQGSEA. The CDR3, as DNA: TGCAGCGCTGGAGGCCAGGAGAAGAACGAGCAGTACTTC. Its translation: CSAGGQEKNEQYF.

This chain links TRBV4-2 with TRBJ1-1; D is uncertain. V lost 4 bases to trimming and J lost 7 bases, with 16 bases between them. This CDR3 spans 14 amino acids. Germline loops: CDR1 LGHNA, CDR2 YNFKEQ. For the CDR3, the DNA is TGTGCCAGCAGCCCTGAAGGAATCCGGGATGAAGCTTTCTTT. This codes for CASSPEGIRDEAFF.

This chain uses TRBV13 with TRBJ2-7; 9 bases map to TRBD1. CDR1 and CDR2 from the germline V gene are PRHDT and FYEKMQ (reference sequence). The CDR3 totals 15 residues. V gave up 7 bases and J gave up 5 bases; unmatched junction bases: 12. As DNA, the CDR3 is TGTGCCAGCACCACTTCATTACAGGGGGCCGACGAGCAGTACTTC. Protein product: CASTTSLQGADEQYF.

The rearrangement uses TRBV5-1 and TRBJ2-6; D is undetermined. CDR3 length: 14 amino acids. V was pared by 0 bases and J by 0 bases, with 1 base between. Germline lookup yields CDR1 SGHRS and CDR2 YFSETQ. CDR3 in amino acids: CASSLGSGANVLTF. The DNA of the CDR3 is TGCGCCAGCAGCTTGGGCTCTGGGGCCAACGTCCTGACTTTC.

This sequence joins TRBV11-1 and TRBJ2-3; D ambiguous. CDR1 and CDR2 (germline): SGHAT, FQDESV (reference sequence). This CDR3 spans 15 amino acids. V was pared by 4 bases and J by 2 bases, with 13 bases between. CDR3 sequence: CASSWSAYITDTQYF. DNA of the CDR3: TGTGCCAGCAGCTGGTCAGCGTACATCACAGATACGCAGTATTTT.

The chain couples TRBV6-5 to TRBJ2-2; 7 bases align to TRBD1. With V trimmed by 7 bases and J by 6 bases, 2 bases remained unmatched. This CDR3 spans 12 amino acids. Germline V gene data show CDR1 as MNHEY and CDR2 as SVGAGI. The CDR3, as DNA: TGTGCCAGCATGCAGGGGGCCGGGGAGCTGTTTTTT. Its protein is CASMQGAGELFF.